This T cell receptor beta chain came from a study of blood T cell repertoires in COVID-19. Study-level background: In each case, the material was cDNA or gDNA derived from T cells, B-cell-depleted T cells, or PBMCs.

TCRdb's copy holds only in-frame clones and misses some; the assay was immunoSEQ multiplex PCR. The top ten clones hold 2.9% of a sample with a few hundred thousand clones, roughly 90% of them seen once. Trimming cost V 0 bases and J 1 base; bases outside gene matches: 4. Germline assignment: CDR1 SGDLS and CDR2 YYNGEE. This CDR3 has 16 amino acids. The sequenced sample consisted of PBMCs or T cells enriched from blood (not recorded which). This receptor was taken from a woman aged 50 to 60 who had been exposed to COVID-19. V and J are TRBV9 and TRBJ1-3; 7 positions agree with TRBD1. CDR3 region: CASSVVETGSGNTIYF. The CDR3 DNA sequence: TGTGCCAGCAGCGTAGTGGAGACAGGGTCTGGAAACACCATATATTTT.